This TCR beta chain was obtained from a study of identical twins. Study findings and constraints: Twins shared beta out-of-frame sequences in excess, but this excess was weaker.

Via MiXCR, TCRdb re-called the 5' RACE reads, giving one row per CDR3 protein. The sample holds around 220,000 distinct CDR3 sequences, 11% to 15% seen once. Trimming took off 0 bases at V and 8 bases at J, with 8 bases between the two ends. Germline V lookup: CDR1 SGHKS, CDR2 YYEKEE (reference sequence). This CDR3 comprises 12 residues. Of note for this clonotype: The antigen remains unidentified.

The source material was memory (CD45RO+) T cells sorted from blood. The chain has TRBV5-5 and TRBJ1-2; no firm D call. The sequence came from a woman between 18 and 30 years old in good health. The CDR3 is CASSLDISGYTF. CDR3 in DNA: TGTGCCAGCAGCTTGGACATTTCCGGCTACACCTTC.